The 10 T cell receptor beta chains given below trace back to one sample, sequenced in a study of blood T cell repertoires in COVID-19. The protocol was immunoSEQ multiplex PCR, while the TCRdb copy is restricted to in-frame clones and leaves out a portion. The repertoire holds around 100,000 clones, with approximately 89% as singletons. Material: peripheral blood. The receptors derive from a woman aged 80 or older in a cohort sampled during active COVID-19.

About this clone itself: Other DNA variants within this sample encode the same CDR3. The rearrangement uses TRBV6-5 and TRBJ1-5, with D possibly being TRBD1 (5 bases). Trimming left V 4 bases short and J 6 bases short, with 10 bases between. This CDR3 spans 13 amino acids. The germline V gene has CDR1 MNHEY and CDR2 SVGAGI. The CDR3 is CASSSQGGQPQHF. The CDR3 DNA follows: TGTGCCAGCAGTTCTCAGGGAGGTCAGCCCCAGCATTTT.

This clone was seen a few times. This chain uses TRBV6-4 with TRBJ2-5; 11 positions agree with TRBD2. Germline V gene data show CDR1 as MRHNA and CDR2 as SNTAGT. This CDR3 is 15 amino acids long. J was trimmed by 4 bases and V by 2 bases; bases with no gene match: 3. The CDR3 DNA sequence: TGTGCCAGCAGTGACATAGCGGGGGGGATAGAGACCCAGTACTTC. It codes for CASSDIAGGIETQYF.

This chain uses TRBV24-1 with TRBJ2-1; 11 bases agree with TRBD2. With 5 bases clipped from V and 0 bases from J, the junction kept 5 bases outside the gene matches. CDR3 length equals 17 residues. Germline lookup yields CDR1 KGHDR and CDR2 SFDVKD. The CDR3 sequence: CATSAIAGGSSYNEQFF. CDR3 in DNA: TGTGCCACCAGTGCCATAGCGGGAGGGAGCTCCTACAATGAGCAGTTCTTC.

This rearrangement joins TRBV5-1 to TRBJ2-1; the D gene is possibly TRBD2 (7 bases). The CDR3 extends over 15 amino acids. V was shortened by 5 bases and J by 3 bases, with 15 bases between the two germline ends. Germline V gene lookup returns CDR1 SGHRS and CDR2 YFSETQ. The CDR3 nucleotides read TGCGCCAGCAGAATTGCGGGGGCTATCTACAATGAGCAGTTCTTC. This encodes CASRIAGAIYNEQFF.

The chain is built from TRBV6-5 and TRBJ1-1, with a tentative D call TRBD1 (6 bases). Germline CDR1 and CDR2: MNHEY and SVGAGI. Trimming removed 4 bases from V and 11 bases from J, with 14 bases in between. The CDR3 length is 12 residues. CDR3 DNA: TGTGCCAGCAGTTCCGCAGGGGACGGGGCTTTCTTT. Its translation is CASSSAGDGAFF.

This clone was counted a single time. The J gene is TRBJ1-3, the V gene TRBV9; D remains unclear. Trimming pared 0 bases from V and 2 bases from J, leaving 6 bases between. The CDR3 is 14 amino acids. The germline CDR1 and CDR2 sequences are SGDLS and YYNGEE. The CDR3, as DNA: TGTGCCAGCAGCGTAGGGCCAACTGGAAACACCATATATTTT. Amino acid sequence: CASSVGPTGNTIYF.

Comments on this clone: The junction departs from the called germline gene at one end, perhaps through a read error. CDR3 residues: CASSRPSRGKNTQYF. CDR3 DNA sequence: TGTGCCAGCAGTCGACCTTCCAGGGGGAAAAACACTCAGTACTTC. The rearrangement uses TRBV13 and TRBJ2-4, with 7 bases that match TRBD1. Germline V CDR1 and CDR2: PRHDT, FYEKMQ (reference sequence). The CDR3 totals 15 residues.

This chain uses TRBV6-1 with TRBJ1-3, with 8 positions matching TRBD1. Germline V CDR1 and CDR2: MNHNS, SASEGT. V was clipped by 1 base and J by 1 base; unmatched bases: 6. This CDR3 is 17 amino acids long. The CDR3 DNA is TGTGCCAGCAGTGAAGAGACAGGGGCCGGATCTGGAAACACCATATATTTT. This encodes CASSEETGAGSGNTIYF.

This clone was seen just once. V usage is TRBV5-5 and J usage is TRBJ1-1; no reliable D call. Trimming left V 0 bases short and J 1 base short, with 10 bases between. CDR3 length equals 15 residues. Germline V lookup: CDR1 SGHKS, CDR2 YYEKEE (reference sequence). For the CDR3, the DNA is TGTGCCAGCAGCTTGGGAGGGTATGGGAACACTGAAGCTTTCTTT. Amino acids: CASSLGGYGNTEAFF.

This chain links TRBV24-1 with TRBJ2-2; D might be TRBD2 (6 bases). This CDR3 comprises 16 residues. The V gene's germline CDR1 is KGHDR and CDR2 SFDVKD. The ends were cut back, 2 bases at V and 1 base at J, with 10 bases in the middle. In DNA form, the CDR3 reads TGTGCCACCAGTGATTCCCCGGGACTGAACACCGGGGAGCTGTTTTTT. Its translation: CATSDSPGLNTGELFF.